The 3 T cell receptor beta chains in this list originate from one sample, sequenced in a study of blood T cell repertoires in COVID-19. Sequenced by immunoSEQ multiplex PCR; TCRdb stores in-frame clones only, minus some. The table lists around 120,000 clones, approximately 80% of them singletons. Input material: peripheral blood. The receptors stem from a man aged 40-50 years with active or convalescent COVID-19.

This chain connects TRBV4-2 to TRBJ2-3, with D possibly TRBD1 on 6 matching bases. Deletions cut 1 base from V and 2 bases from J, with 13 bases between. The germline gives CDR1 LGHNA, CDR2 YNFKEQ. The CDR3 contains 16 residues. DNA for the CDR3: TGTGCCAGCAGCCAAGCAGTCACAGGGAACACAGATACGCAGTATTTT. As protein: CASSQAVTGNTDTQYF.

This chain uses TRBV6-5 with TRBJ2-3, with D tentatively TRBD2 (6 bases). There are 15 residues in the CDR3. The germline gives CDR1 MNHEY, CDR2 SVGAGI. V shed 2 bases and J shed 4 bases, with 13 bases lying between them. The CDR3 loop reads CASSYRDFGSDTQYF. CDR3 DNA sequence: TGTGCCAGCAGTTACCGGGACTTTGGGTCAGATACGCAGTATTTT.

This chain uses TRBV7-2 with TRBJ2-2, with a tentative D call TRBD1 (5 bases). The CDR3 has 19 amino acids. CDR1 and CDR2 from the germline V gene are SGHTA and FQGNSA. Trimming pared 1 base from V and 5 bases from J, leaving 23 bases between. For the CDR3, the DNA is TGTGCCAGCAGCTTAGAGGTGCCCAAATCAGGGCTAGGGACCGGGGAGCTGTTTTTT. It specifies CASSLEVPKSGLGTGELFF.